This T cell receptor (beta chain) was identified during a study of blood T cell repertoires in COVID-19. Whole-study context: T cells, B-cell-depleted T cells, or PBMCs provided the cDNA or gDNA that served as material.

This clone was seen once. Assay: immunoSEQ multiplex PCR; the TCRdb copy retains only in-frame clones and omits some. The table shows around 60,000 clones, with 84% occurring only once. Trimming at V came to 2 bases and at J to 5 bases, leaving 5 bases not matched to a gene. In germline, CDR1 is SQVTM, CDR2 ANQGSEA. The CDR3 spans 13 residues. This receptor was taken from a man aged 55 to 70 with COVID-19, enrolled during active disease. Sequenced: peripheral blood. The chain recombines TRBV29-1 with TRBJ1-1; 7 bases are shared with TRBD1. CDR3 DNA: TGCAGCGTTGAATCCCAGGGGGAAACTGAAGCTTTCTTT. Translation: CSVESQGETEAFF.